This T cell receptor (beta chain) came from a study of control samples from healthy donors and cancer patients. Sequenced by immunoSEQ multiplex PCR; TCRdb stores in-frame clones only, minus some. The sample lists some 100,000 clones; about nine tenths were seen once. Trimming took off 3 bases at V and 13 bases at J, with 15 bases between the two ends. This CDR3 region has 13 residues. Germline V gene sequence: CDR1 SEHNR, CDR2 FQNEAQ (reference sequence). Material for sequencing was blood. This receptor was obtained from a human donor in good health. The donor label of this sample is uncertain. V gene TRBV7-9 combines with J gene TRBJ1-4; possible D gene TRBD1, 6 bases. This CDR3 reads CASSFGTLNLLFF. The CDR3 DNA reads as TGTGCCAGCAGCTTTGGGACATTAAATCTACTGTTTTTT. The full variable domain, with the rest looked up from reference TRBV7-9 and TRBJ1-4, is DTGVSQNPRHKITKRGQNVTFRCDPISEHNRLYWYRQTLGQGPEFLTYFQNEAQLEKSRLLSDRFSAERPKGSFSTLEIQRTEQGDSAMYLCASSFGTLNLLFFGSGTQLSVL.